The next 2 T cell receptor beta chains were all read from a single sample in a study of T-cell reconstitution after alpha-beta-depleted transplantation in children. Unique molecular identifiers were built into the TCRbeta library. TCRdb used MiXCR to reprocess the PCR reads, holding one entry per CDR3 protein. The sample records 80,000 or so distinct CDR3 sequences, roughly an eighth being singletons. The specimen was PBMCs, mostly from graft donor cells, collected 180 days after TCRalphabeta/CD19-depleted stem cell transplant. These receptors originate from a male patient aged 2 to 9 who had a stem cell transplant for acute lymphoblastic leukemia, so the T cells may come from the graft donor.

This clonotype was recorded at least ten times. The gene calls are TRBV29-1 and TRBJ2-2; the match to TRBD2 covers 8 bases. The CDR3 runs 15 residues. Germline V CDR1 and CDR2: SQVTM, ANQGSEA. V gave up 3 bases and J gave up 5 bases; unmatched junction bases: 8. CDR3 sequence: CSVEEGLGLTGELFF. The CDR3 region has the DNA TGCAGCGTTGAGGAGGGACTAGGATTAACCGGGGAGCTGTTTTTT.

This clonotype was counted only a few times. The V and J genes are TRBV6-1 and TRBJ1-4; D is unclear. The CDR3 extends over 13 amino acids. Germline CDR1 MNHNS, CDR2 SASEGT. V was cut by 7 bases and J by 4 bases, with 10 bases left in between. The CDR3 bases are TGTGCCAGCAAGGACGCCTTTAATGAAAAACTGTTTTTT. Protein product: CASKDAFNEKLFF.